This passage covers 32 T cell receptor beta chains from one sample sequenced in a study of regulatory T cells in long-lasting Graves disease. Investigators prepared the TCR beta libraries by applying iRepertoire HTBI primers and Arm-PCR of CDR3 regions. TCRdb fed the multiplex PCR reads into MiXCR, producing one record per CDR3 protein. The sample lists around 400,000 distinct CDR3 sequences, 15% occurring once. Time point defined: newly diagnosed GD, antithyroid drugs for less than 3 months. RNA extracted from PBMCs served as the sequencing template. This same sample was also taken into another study, of T cells in Graves' hyperthyroidism and ophthalmopathy.

The source material was peripheral blood mononuclear cells (PBMCs), sampled at new diagnosis, from a patient treated with antithyroid drugs. The origin of the receptors is a woman between 40 and 55 years old with Graves disease.

This clonotype was seen repeatedly, ten times or more. The chain couples TRBV14 to TRBJ2-2; TRBD1 aligns across 7 bases. Germline V CDR1 and CDR2: SGHDN, FVKESK. V shed 4 bases, J shed 6 bases, and the junction held 11 bases outside the gene matches. The CDR3 runs 16 residues. The CDR3 DNA reads TGTGCCAGCAGCCTCATCGACAGGGTGGTGGCCGGGGAGCTGTTTTTT. Protein product: CASSLIDRVVAGELFF.

In DNA, the CDR3 is TGTGCCAGCAGTTCACAGGGTACGGTCCAAGAGACCCAGTACTTC. It yields the protein CASSSQGTVQETQYF. V is TRBV6-2 or TRBV6-3 and J is TRBJ2-5; D is possibly TRBD1 (6 bases). V shed 4 bases and J shed 1 base, with 13 bases lying between them. Germline lookup yields CDR1 MNHEY and CDR2 SVGEGT. The CDR3 runs to 15 residues.

The chain joins TRBV18 to TRBJ1-4; no reliable D call. V gave up 1 base and J gave up 4 bases, with 7 bases separating them. CDR1 is KGHSH, CDR2 LQKENI, per germline. This CDR3 has 14 amino acids. CDR3 DNA sequence: TGTGCCAGCTCACCACTGAGTGGTAATGAAAAACTGTTTTTT. This codes for CASSPLSGNEKLFF.

This clonotype was seen a handful of times. The genes are TRBV6-2 or TRBV6-3 and TRBJ1-6; D remains ambiguous. The germline V gene encodes CDR1 MNHEY and CDR2 SVGEGT. V was cut by 0 bases and J by 6 bases, with 9 bases left in between. The CDR3 spans 15 residues. CDR3 DNA sequence: TGTGCCAGCAGTTACTCGGCTGACTTTAATTCACCCCTCCACTTT. Translation: CASSYSADFNSPLHF.

Turning to this clonotype: The germline gene is not matched at one end of the junction; a read error may be the cause. The chain carries TRBV15 and TRBJ2-2; perhaps TRBD2 as D (5 bases). The CDR3 has 17 residues. CDR1 LNHNV and CDR2 YYDKDF come from the germline V gene (reference sequence). DNA for the CDR3: TGTGCCACCAGCAGAGATAAGGCGAGTCTGAACACCGGGGAGCGGTTTTTT. It yields the protein CATSRDKASLNTGERFF.

On this clonotype itself: A much larger clone is a single base away; this may be a read error. The chain carries TRBV24-1 and TRBJ2-3, with TRBD1 matching over 9 bases. The CDR3 runs to 15 residues. Germline CDR1 and CDR2: KGHDR and SFDVKD. V trimming: 6 bases; J trimming: 7 bases; junction bases outside the gene matches: 10. The CDR3 DNA follows: TGTGCCACCAGTAATCCGGGACAGGGATTACATACGCAGTATTTT. This sequence encodes CATSNPGQGLHTQYF.

The CDR3 reads CSAKPTPTEFF. CDR3 coding DNA: TGCAGTGCTAAGCCAACCCCGACGGAGTTCTTC. This chain joins TRBV20-1 and TRBJ2-1, with D unresolved. V lost 4 bases, J lost 14 bases, and 15 bases lay in between. Germline V gene data show CDR1 as DFQATT and CDR2 as SNEGSKA (reference sequence). CDR3 size: 11 residues.

This chain links TRBV10-3 with TRBJ2-7; no firm D call. The CDR3 totals 11 residues. CDR1 is ENHRY, CDR2 SYGVKD, per germline. V was cut by 4 bases and J by 9 bases, with 10 bases left in between. The CDR3 reads CAISGGDGQYF. The CDR3 nucleotides are TGTGCCATCAGTGGCGGCGACGGGCAGTACTTC.

The sample holds many counts of this clonotype. The chain is built from TRBV6-2 or TRBV6-3 and TRBJ2-5; D is possibly TRBD2 (5 bases). Germline values: CDR1 MNHEY, CDR2 SVGEGT. With 4 bases removed from V and 5 bases from J, the gap between germline ends came to 11 bases. The CDR3 extends over 13 amino acids. CDR3 sequence (DNA): TGTGCCAGCAGTTCTACGGCGGGCGAGACCCAGTACTTC. Translated: CASSSTAGETQYF.

The sample holds a few counts of this clonotype. The rearrangement uses TRBV12-3 or TRBV12-4 and TRBJ2-1; D is unresolved. Trimming stripped 6 bases from V and 0 bases from J, with 12 bases between. This CDR3 is built from 15 residues. CDR3 sequence: CASSPLESSYNEQFF. CDR3 bases: TGTGCCAGCAGCCCCCTGGAAAGCTCCTACAATGAGCAGTTCTTC.

The J gene is TRBJ2-5, the V gene TRBV4-1; no definite D call. Germline CDR1 MGHRA, CDR2 YSYEKL. Trimming took 1 base from V and 1 from J, leaving 10 bases between them. The CDR3 runs 15 residues. The CDR3 coding sequence is TGCGCCAGCAGCCAAGTTCTGAGCAGCCAAGAGACCCAGTACTTC. Translation: CASSQVLSSQETQYF.

This clonotype came up many times. The genes are TRBV7-6 and TRBJ2-3, with TRBD2 matching over 9 bases. The CDR3 has 16 residues. The trim removed 1 base at V and 5 bases at J, leaving 7 bases unmatched. Germline V gene lookup returns CDR1 SGHVS and CDR2 FNYEAQ. DNA for the CDR3: TGTGCCAGCAGCTTAGTTGCGGGAGGGCTGTTAGATACGCAGTATTTT. This codes for CASSLVAGGLLDTQYF. The full variable domain, rest sourced from reference TRBV7-6 and TRBJ2-3, is GAGVSQSPRYKVTKRGQDVALRCDPISGHVSLYWYRQALGQGPEFLTYFNYEAQQDKSGLPNDRFSAERPEGSISTLTIQRTEQRDSAMYRCASSLVAGGLLDTQYFGPGTRLTVL.

This chain uses TRBV15 with TRBJ1-3, with D tentatively TRBD1 (5 bases). CDR3 length: 15 amino acids. V was pared by 0 bases and J by 3 bases, with 9 bases between. Germline CDR1 reads LNHNV; CDR2 reads YYDKDF (reference sequence). The chain's CDR3 is CATSRDFRVGNTIYF. The CDR3 DNA sequence: TGTGCCACCAGCAGAGATTTCAGGGTTGGAAACACCATATATTTT.

Ten or more counts support this clonotype. The chain links TRBV7-6 to TRBJ2-1; no reliable D call. CDR1 is SGHVS and CDR2 is FNYEAQ in the germline V gene. The CDR3 extends over 14 amino acids. Trimming took 2 bases from V and 7 from J, leaving 12 bases between them. CDR3 in amino acids: CASSLQSGSNEQFF. The DNA of the CDR3 is TGTGCCAGCAGCTTACAATCCGGTTCTAATGAGCAGTTCTTC.

This clonotype was picked up many times. CDR3 protein: CASSFWGSSTDTQYF. The CDR3 region has the DNA TGTGCCAGCAGTTTCTGGGGTTCGAGCACAGATACGCAGTATTTT. V gene TRBV12-3 or TRBV12-4 combines with J gene TRBJ2-3; D uncertain. Trimming left V 3 bases short and J 0 bases short, with 10 bases between. The CDR3 sequence is 15 residues long.

Only a few counts were recorded for this clonotype. This rearrangement joins TRBV6-1 to TRBJ2-3; 10 bases agree with TRBD1. CDR3 length equals 15 residues. The germline CDR1 and CDR2 sequences are MNHNS and SASEGT. Trimming cost V 6 bases and J 10 bases; bases outside gene matches: 13. Written as DNA, the CDR3 is TGTGCCAGCAGCCGCAAGGGACAGGGGAATGTAGCGCAGTATTTT. As protein: CASSRKGQGNVAQYF.

This clonotype was observed at least ten times. V and J are TRBV9 and TRBJ1-1; D uncertain. The CDR3 loop spans 14 amino acids. Trimming removed 1 base from V and 1 base from J, with 8 bases in between. Per the germline V gene, CDR1 is SGDLS and CDR2 is YYNGEE. CDR3 nucleotides: TGTGCCAGCAGCGTAATGAGTTCGAACACTGAAGCTTTCTTT. Translation: CASSVMSSNTEAFF.

There are many counts of this clonotype. The V gene is TRBV9, the J gene TRBJ1-2, with 12 bases lining up with TRBD1. V lost 0 bases and J lost 4; bases outside the gene matches: 4. CDR1 SGDLS and CDR2 YYNGEE come from the germline V gene. The CDR3 has 16 residues. The CDR3 nucleotides are TGTGCCAGCAGCGTAGGGGGACAGGGGGCAATCTATGGCTACACCTTC. Translation gives CASSVGGQGAIYGYTF.

This clonotype was recorded many times. This chain joins TRBV5-1 and TRBJ1-1; 7 nucleotides line up with TRBD1. The V and J ends lost 8 bases and 6 bases, in that order; junction bases with no gene match: 7. This CDR3 has 12 residues. Germline V gives CDR1 SGHRS, CDR2 YFSETQ. CDR3 DNA sequence: TGCGCCAGTCGACAGGGACCTTCTGAAGCTTTCTTT. Its protein product is CASRQGPSEAFF. The full variable domain, its missing parts supplied by reference TRBV5-1 and TRBJ1-1, is KAGVTQTPRYLIKTRGQQVTLSCSPISGHRSVSWYQQTPGQGLQFLFEYFSETQRNKGNFPGRFSGRQFSNSRSEMNVSTLELGDSALYLCASRQGPSEAFFGQGTRLTVV.

This chain links TRBV4-1 with TRBJ1-2, with D tentatively TRBD1 (5 bases). CDR1 is MGHRA, CDR2 YSYEKL, per germline. The CDR3 is 15 residues long. Deletions cut 5 bases from V and 4 bases from J, with 17 bases between. CDR3 in amino acids: CASSGGGEGGYGYTF. The DNA for the CDR3 is TGCGCCAGCAGCGGGGGGGGAGAAGGAGGCTATGGCTACACCTTC.

This clonotype was seen a handful of times. The chain has TRBV7-9 and TRBJ2-2; 10 nucleotides line up with TRBD2. With 1 base clipped from V and 1 base from J, the junction kept 15 bases outside the gene matches. Germline V gene data show CDR1 as SEHNR and CDR2 as FQNEAQ (reference sequence). The CDR3 is 21 amino acids. The CDR3 spells CASSLEVLPGTSVQNTGELFF. The DNA of the CDR3 is TGTGCCAGCAGCTTAGAGGTATTACCCGGGACTAGCGTACAGAACACCGGGGAGCTGTTTTTT.

This clonotype was recorded at least ten times. The V gene is TRBV5-1, the J gene TRBJ1-2; D is possibly TRBD1 (6 bases). Germline V lookup: CDR1 SGHRS, CDR2 YFSETQ. The V end was cut by 5 bases, the J end by 6 bases, with 11 bases between. The CDR3 loop spans 12 amino acids. CDR3 bases: TGCGCCAGCAGAGGGGCAGGGGATGGCTACACCTTC. It codes for CASRGAGDGYTF.

The table lists this clonotype with many counts. This chain connects TRBV27 to TRBJ1-3, with D unclear. From germline, CDR1 is MNHEY and CDR2 SMNVEV (reference sequence). Trimming left V 3 bases short and J 4 bases short, with 7 bases between. The CDR3 has 13 residues. CDR3 DNA: TGTGCCAGCAGTTTGCTCAGAGGAAACACCATATATTTT. This encodes CASSLLRGNTIYF.

This clonotype was found many times. This rearrangement joins TRBV6-1 to TRBJ2-1, with D possibly being TRBD2 (5 bases). Between the trimmed V and J ends, which lost 0 bases and 7 bases, there was a span of 7 bases. CDR3 length: 13 amino acids. Germline V gives CDR1 MNHNS, CDR2 SASEGT. As DNA, the CDR3 is TGTGCCAGCAGTGAAGCGAGGGTAAATGAGCAGTTCTTC. It translates to CASSEARVNEQFF.

V usage is TRBV5-6 and J usage is TRBJ2-1; TRBD2 might be the D (8 bases). The V gene's germline CDR1 is SGHDT and CDR2 YYEEEE. The CDR3 totals 16 residues. V was shortened by 4 bases and J by 6 bases, with 20 bases between the two germline ends. Written as DNA, the CDR3 is TGTGCCAGCAGCGTGCTAGCGGGCCCAGGGGGCAATGAGCAGTTCTTC. Residues: CASSVLAGPGGNEQFF.

This clonotype was recorded a few times. The rearrangement links TRBV15 to TRBJ2-1; D possibly matches TRBD1 or TRBD2 (6 bases each). Trimming took 6 bases from V and 8 from J, leaving 17 bases between them. This CDR3 region has 14 residues. The germline V gene has CDR1 LNHNV and CDR2 YYDKDF (reference sequence). The chain's CDR3 is CATRNGRGGDEQFF. DNA for the CDR3: TGTGCCACCAGGAATGGCAGGGGCGGGGATGAGCAGTTCTTC.

The chain combines TRBV18 with TRBJ1-1; a possible D gene is TRBD1 (6 bases). V lost 2 bases, J lost 0 bases, and 10 bases lay in between. Germline CDR1 reads KGHSH; CDR2 reads LQKENI. CDR3 size: 15 residues. CDR3: CASSPRTDMNTEAFF. The CDR3 coding sequence is TGTGCCAGCTCACCAAGGACAGACATGAACACTGAAGCTTTCTTT.

This clonotype was detected a few times. The CDR3 here is CASSQDQTGTDTQYF. The CDR3 region has the DNA TGTGCCAGCAGCCAAGATCAAACAGGCACAGATACGCAGTATTTT. V usage is TRBV4-2 and J usage is TRBJ2-3; D is ambiguous. V was clipped by 0 bases and J by 1 base, with 8 bases between them. The germline CDR1 and CDR2 sequences are LGHNA and YNFKEQ. This CDR3 has 15 amino acids.

Many counts were recorded for this clonotype. V and J are TRBV12-3 or TRBV12-4 and TRBJ1-4; D is possibly TRBD1 (5 bases). Trimming left V 5 bases short and J 5 bases short, with 12 bases between. The CDR3 totals 14 residues. The CDR3 region is CASSPLGANEKLFF. CDR3 bases: TGTGCCAGCAGTCCCCTCGGGGCGAATGAAAAACTGTTTTTT.

V gene TRBV5-4 combines with J gene TRBJ2-7, with D possibly matching TRBD1 (6 bases). Germline CDR1 and CDR2: SGHNT and YYREEE (reference sequence). The CDR3 runs 15 residues. Trimming left V 0 bases short and J 3 bases short, with 13 bases between. CDR3 in DNA: TGTGCCAGCAGCTTGGCCGGGACATGGGTCTACGAGCAGTACTTC. Amino acids: CASSLAGTWVYEQYF. The full variable domain, with the rest looked up from reference TRBV5-4 and TRBJ2-7, is ETGVTQSPTHLIKTRGQQVTLRCSSQSGHNTVSWYQQALGQGPQFIFQYYREEENGRGNFPPRFSGLQFPNYSSELNVNALELDDSALYLCASSLAGTWVYEQYFGPGTRLTVT.

This clonotype was recorded many times. The chain joins TRBV12-3 or TRBV12-4 to TRBJ2-2; TRBD2 agrees at 11 bases. The CDR3 loop spans 15 amino acids. The junction had 8 bases not matched to a gene; V was cut back by 5 bases and J by 9 bases. This CDR3 reads CASSPQLAGDRELFF. DNA for the CDR3: TGTGCCAGCAGTCCTCAACTAGCGGGAGACCGGGAGCTGTTTTTT.

The table lists this clonotype with many counts. The chain recombines TRBV2 with TRBJ1-1, with D possibly being TRBD1 (6 bases). The CDR3 spans 10 residues. Germline CDR1 SNHLY, CDR2 FYNNEI. V lost 4 bases and J 12 bases, leaving 9 bases between the germline ends. The CDR3 coding sequence is TGTGCCAGCAGTGGACAGGTTTCTTTCTTT. It codes for CASSGQVSFF.